This paragraph reports one T cell receptor beta chain. Its antigen remains unidentified. The entry originates in a study of cytomegalovirus exposure and HLA in healthy donors. Study outcomes and limitations: Earlier analysis looked at TCR beta V segments, and most were productive about 90% or about 30% of the time.

CDR3 length: 14 amino acids. Losses at the gene ends were 7 bases for V and 1 base for J; bases not matched to a gene: 5. Germline assignment: CDR1 SQVTM and CDR2 ANQGSEA. Donors were nominally healthy when sampled, though unrecorded immune exposures were likely. The PCR used 60 Vbeta and 13 Jbeta primers. TCRdb's copy holds only in-frame clones and misses some; the assay was immunoSEQ multiplex PCR. This table lists approximately 140,000 clones. What was sequenced was PBMCs. This receptor was identified in a woman aged 45-65 years in good health and CMV-seronegative. The gene calls are TRBV29-1 and TRBJ1-1, with 11 bases identical to TRBD1. CDR3 in amino acids: CSGRTGGGNTEAFF. CDR3 DNA sequence: TGCAGCGGTCGGACAGGGGGCGGGAACACTGAAGCTTTCTTT.